This T cell receptor beta chain was captured by sequencing in a study of CD8+CD57+ T cells in acquired aplastic anemia. Across the whole study: On average, sorted CD4+ and CD8+ cells gave 3.2 ug of DNA.

Study results and caveats: There were over 25 CD8+ CDR3 sequences that occurred in both patients and controls.

Germline CDR1 and CDR2: KGHDR and SFDVKD. There are 12 residues in the CDR3. V lost 4 bases, J lost 9 bases, and 10 bases lay in between. It was patients with CD8+CD57+ cell expansion by flow cytometry who were chosen for sequencing. All patients had severe acquired aplastic anemia. Prior therapy had not been administered to any patient at the time of blood sampling. This clonotype occurred a few times. What it recognizes is unknown. According to the study, genomic DNA was the template for TCR beta VDJ and CDR3 profiling. Each CDR3 protein gets one entry after TCRdb re-called the reads with MiXCR. The sample has roughly 150,000 distinct CDR3 sequences, more than 45% seen once; the top ten hold 2.5% to 3.5%.

The V gene is TRBV24-1, the J gene TRBJ2-3, with unresolved D. The sequencing input was sorted CD4+, CD8+, or CD8+CD57+ T cells (not recorded which) from PBMCs. The receptor was isolated from a human donor with aplastic anemia. The CDR3 nucleotides read TGTGCCACCAGTGACGCTGTAGGGACGCAGTATTTT. This codes for CATSDAVGTQYF.